A selection of T cell receptor beta chains follows, all from one sample in a study of T cell clones after liver transplantation. Clones were sequenced by immunoSEQ multiplex PCR, and TCRdb holds only the in-frame ones, with some missing. The sample holds 9,000 to 10,000 clones; roughly 79% are singletons and the top ten take approximately 20%. The starting material was CD8+ T cells from blood, obtained before liver transplant. The receptors were sampled from a human donor who received a liver transplant. Both conserved end residues are part of each CDR3.

>TRBV27
CASSRDRGLYEQYF
>TRBV5-5
CASSLSLGQGAQGYTF
>TRBV7-9
CASSYDSGEQYF
>TRBV9
CASSVAVAGVLQETQYF
>TRBV7-8
CASSLADRGLNTEAFF
>TRBV27
CASRSDYYEQYF
>TRBV7-6
CASSGEMGLAGAGEQYF
>TRBV27
CASSGASNQPQHF
>TRBV4-3
CASSQETGYEQYF
>TRBV7-9
CASSGTQGRSTDTQYF
>TRBV7-9
CASSRQGGYEQYF
>TRBV28
CASSLRGRAYEQYF
>TRBV7-9
CASSPTGGAKSPLHF
>TRBV27
CASSFGATGELFF
>TRBV5-4
CASSLDSSWEQYF
>TRBV27
CASRTPNQGNEQYF
>TRBV5-1
CASSLSPNTEAFF
>TRBV7-9
CASSSDSSYEQYF
>TRBV9
CASSLADRALAEQYF
>TRBV28
CASSMDTPNEQFF
>TRBV5-5
CASSLGAGGLSYEQYF
>TRBV5-4
CASSLNIGEGYEQYF
>TRBV19
CASSTQAGGGETQYF
>TRBV25-1
CASSEVVEQYF
>TRBV4-1
CASSVHGASGTNEQFF
>TRBV6-5
CASSYGGTPYEQYF
>TRBV6-1
CASSNRDNSEAFF
>TRBV27
CASSLVGDTQYF
>TRBV10-3
CAISEHGLAGNEQFF
>TRBV27
CASTRQGGTGELFF
>TRBV7-9
CASSLGSLNEQFF
>TRBV19
CASSIVWNQPQHF
>TRBV7-9
CASSPLLNTNSPLHF
>TRBV6-5
CASSTRTGDEQYF
>TRBV5-1
CASSYGDRPGVFGYTF
>TRBV5-1
CASSRTDTTNEKLFF
>TRBV28
CASSLRPFNYGYTF
>TRBV7-9
CASSSLGGIYGYTF
>TRBV7-9
CASSSGTGGSETQYF
>TRBV7-8
CASSLAGRGNTIYF
>TRBV7-3
CASSLSGGSADTQYF
>TRBV5-4
CASSLGEMVAKNIQYF
>TRBV29-1
CSVESVGTGKTEAFF
>TRBV15
CATSRAGGTTNEKLFF
>TRBV12-5
CASGLGFGDQDTQYF
>TRBV5-6
CASSEGVTEAFF
>TRBV28
CASRSAGLETQYF
>TRBV5-4
CASSYGTGRYEQYF
>TRBV9
CASSVAHTSISTDTQYF
>TRBV6-5
CASKDSGTGIYEQYF
>TRBV9
CASSVEQGASGELFF
>TRBV5-4
CASSPAQGNEQFF
>TRBV4-3
CASSPEGGPGSGYTF
>TRBV13
CASSPWGSGNNEQFF
>TRBV9
CASSLDGATNEKLFF
>TRBV18
CASSPGTGGLTEAFF
>TRBV14
CASSQEFPRYHGYTF